These 28 T cell receptor beta chains share one sample of origin, sequenced in a study of blood T cell repertoires in COVID-19. Produced via immunoSEQ multiplex PCR; TCRdb's table is partial and in-frame only. The data hold around 42,000 clones, with around 87% observed a single time. Sequenced material: peripheral blood. The source is a man aged 45-65 years with active COVID-19.

The chain is built from TRBV10-3 and TRBJ1-2, with a weak D call TRBD1 (5 bases). V was cut by 5 bases and J by 8 bases, with 21 bases left in between. There are 15 residues in the CDR3. The germline gives CDR1 ENHRY, CDR2 SYGVKD. The CDR3 region is CAISSSWDSLGGYTF. CDR3 sequence (DNA): TGTGCCATCAGTTCTTCCTGGGACTCTCTAGGGGGCTACACCTTC.

The rearrangement uses TRBV29-1 and TRBJ1-6; the D gene is possibly TRBD1 (6 bases). This CDR3 is built from 16 residues. Germline CDR1 and CDR2: SQVTM and ANQGSEA. The germline V and J ends were trimmed by 5 bases and 0 bases, with 14 bases remaining between them. The CDR3 DNA follows: TGCAGCGTTCAGGACAGCTCGAGCTCCTATAATTCACCCCTCCACTTT. This translates into CSVQDSSSSYNSPLHF. The whole variable domain, filled in from reference TRBV29-1 and TRBJ1-6, reads SAVISQKPSRDICQRGTSLTIQCQVDSQVTMMFWYRQQPGQSLTLIATANQGSEATYESGFVIDKFPISRPNLTFSTLTVSNMSPEDSSIYLCSVQDSSSSYNSPLHFGNGTRLTVT.

J is TRBJ1-6 and V is TRBV30; TRBD1 agrees at 8 bases. J gave up 6 bases and V 3 bases, and 13 bases lay outside the gene matches. The CDR3 totals 17 residues. Per the germline V gene, CDR1 is GTSNPN and CDR2 is SVGIG (reference sequence). CDR3 sequence reads: CAWRGFEGQAANSPLHF. The CDR3, as DNA: TGTGCCTGGAGGGGGTTTGAGGGACAGGCGGCTAATTCACCCCTCCACTTT.

The chain has TRBV3-1 (or the pseudogene TRBV3-2) and TRBJ2-2; D remains unclear. This CDR3 spans 12 amino acids. Trimming took 10 bases from V and 5 from J, leaving 11 bases between them. Germline CDR1 and CDR2: LGHDT and YNNKEL (reference sequence). The CDR3 spells CATRDSTGELFF. The CDR3 DNA sequence: TGTGCCACCCGAGATAGTACCGGGGAGCTGTTTTTT.

The V gene is TRBV5-8, the J gene TRBJ2-5; 14 positions agree with TRBD2. The CDR3 runs 17 residues. Trimming at V came to 4 bases and at J to 1 base, leaving 6 bases not matched to a gene. Germline values: CDR1 SGHTS, CDR2 YDEGEE. The CDR3 DNA reads TGTGCCAGCAGCCCAGGGACTAGCGGGGGATCCCAAGAGACCCAGTACTTC. It yields the protein CASSPGTSGGSQETQYF.

A single count supports this clone. The chain is built from TRBV7-8 and TRBJ2-7; possible D gene TRBD1, 6 bases. The CDR3 is 15 amino acids. Germline-derived CDR1 and CDR2 are SGHVS and FQNEAQ. V was trimmed by 2 bases and J by 0 bases, leaving 11 bases between them. CDR3 region: CASSLSAGVSYEQYF. The CDR3 coding sequence is TGTGCCAGCAGCTTATCGGCAGGGGTCTCCTACGAGCAGTACTTC. Filled out from reference TRBV7-8 and TRBJ2-7, the complete variable domain reads GAGVSQSPRYKVAKRGQDVALRCDPISGHVSLFWYQQALGQGPEFLTYFQNEAQLDKSGLPSDRFFAERPEGSVSTLKIQRTQQEDSAVYLCASSLSAGVSYEQYFGPGTRLTVT.

The chain uses TRBV24-1 and TRBJ1-1; 8 nucleotides agree with TRBD1. Germline V gives CDR1 KGHDR, CDR2 SFDVKD. Trimming removed 7 bases from V and 0 bases from J; junction bases left unmatched: 12. The CDR3 consists of 17 residues. The CDR3 here is CATSLWTGRAMNTEAFF. The CDR3 region has the DNA TGTGCCACCAGCCTTTGGACAGGGCGTGCCATGAACACTGAAGCTTTCTTT.

The J gene is TRBJ2-1, the V gene TRBV7-2; TRBD1 aligns across 9 bases. Germline trimming cut 5 bases from V and 9 bases from J; bases unmatched to any gene: 11. The CDR3 loop spans 15 amino acids. Germline V lookup: CDR1 SGHTA, CDR2 FQGNSA. CDR3: CASSHRDRVGLEQFF. CDR3 DNA sequence: TGTGCCAGCAGCCACCGGGACAGGGTAGGTCTTGAGCAGTTCTTC.

The chain recombines TRBV6-2 or TRBV6-3 with TRBJ2-7, with 11 bases matching TRBD1. The CDR3 length is 15 residues. Germline loops: CDR1 MNHEY, CDR2 SVGEGT. The V gene end was trimmed by 3 bases and the J gene end by 5 bases; junction bases not matched to a gene: 6. CDR3 sequence (DNA): TGTGCCAGCAGTTATCACGGGACAGGGGGTAACGAGCAGTACTTC. It encodes CASSYHGTGGNEQYF.

This clone is medium-sized within its sample. The V gene is TRBV3-1 (or the pseudogene TRBV3-2), the J gene TRBJ1-1; D is perhaps TRBD1 (5 bases). This CDR3 has 15 residues. CDR1 LGHDT and CDR2 YNNKEL come from the germline V gene (reference sequence). With 0 bases removed from V and 3 bases from J, the gap between germline ends came to 11 bases. The CDR3, as DNA: TGTGCCAGCAGCCAAGAACTGGACACCTACACTGAAGCTTTCTTT. Its protein is CASSQELDTYTEAFF.

This chain uses TRBV6-5 with TRBJ2-7; possibly TRBD1 for D (6 bases). Trimming took 6 bases from V and 6 from J, leaving 18 bases between them. The CDR3 is made up of 14 amino acids. Germline V gene lookup returns CDR1 MNHEY and CDR2 SVGAGI. The CDR3: CASRPGVATSEQYF. The CDR3, as DNA: TGTGCCAGCAGGCCAGGGGTTGCCACCTCCGAGCAGTACTTC.

This chain uses TRBV6-2 or TRBV6-3 with TRBJ1-6; TRBD1 aligns across 8 bases. The CDR3 consists of 14 residues. After removal of 6 bases from V and 10 bases from J, the junction contained 8 bases not matched to a gene. CDR1 MNHEY and CDR2 SVGEGT come from the germline V gene. The chain's CDR3 is CASSLGQGRSPLHF. CDR3 bases: TGTGCCAGCAGCCTCGGACAGGGTAGATCACCCCTCCACTTT.

The rearrangement uses TRBV12-3 or TRBV12-4 and TRBJ2-7; TRBD1 might be the D (5 bases). CDR3 length: 12 residues. V was pared by 4 bases and J by 4 bases, with 8 bases between. The CDR3 region has the DNA TGTGCCAGCAGTTGGGCAGGGTACGAGCAGTACTTC. Amino acids: CASSWAGYEQYF.

This clone occurred once. This chain uses TRBV2 with TRBJ2-5, with 10 bases fitting TRBD2. Germline trimming cut 5 bases from V and 3 bases from J; bases unmatched to any gene: 3. CDR1 and CDR2 from the germline V gene are SNHLY and FYNNEI. The CDR3 totals 14 residues. CDR3 loop: CASSRTSGKETQYF. As DNA, the CDR3 is TGTGCCAGCAGTCGGACTAGCGGAAAAGAGACCCAGTACTTC.

The chain couples TRBV30 to TRBJ1-4; TRBD1 aligns across 9 bases. Trimming cost V 0 bases and J 1 base; bases outside gene matches: 15. The CDR3 has 20 amino acids. CDR1 GTSNPN and CDR2 SVGIG come from the germline V gene (reference sequence). The CDR3 spells CAWSVSRTGAITLTNEKLFF. The CDR3 DNA follows: TGTGCCTGGAGTGTCTCGCGGACAGGGGCGATAACCTTAACTAATGAAAAACTGTTTTTT.

The chain couples TRBV5-1 to TRBJ1-1; a weak D match, TRBD1 (5 bases). The CDR3 length is 17 residues. The germline V gene encodes CDR1 SGHRS and CDR2 YFSETQ. V was shortened by 3 bases and J by 0 bases, with 18 bases between the two germline ends. CDR3 DNA sequence: TGCGCCAGCAGCTCCAGGGTGGGGAACTACATGAACACTGAAGCTTTCTTT. Encoded protein: CASSSRVGNYMNTEAFF.

The chain has TRBV19 and TRBJ2-3; TRBD2 agrees at 14 bases. The CDR3 length is 18 residues. The germline gives CDR1 LNHDA, CDR2 SQIVND (reference sequence). V was pared by 4 bases and J by 0 bases, with 6 bases of the junction left unmatched. The CDR3 nucleotides read TGTGCCAGTAGTAAAGGACTAGCGGGGGGAATTAGCACAGATACGCAGTATTTT. Its translation: CASSKGLAGGISTDTQYF. Full variable domain (rest looked up from reference TRBV19 and TRBJ2-3): DGGITQSPKYLFRKEGQNVTLSCEQNLNHDAMYWYRQDPGQGLRLIYYSQIVNDFQKGDIAEGYSVSREKKESFPLTVTSAQKNPTAFYLCASSKGLAGGISTDTQYFGPGTRLTVL.

The chain uses TRBV18 and TRBJ2-7, with D possibly being TRBD1 (5 bases). CDR1 KGHSH and CDR2 LQKENI come from the germline V gene. Between the trimmed V and J ends, which lost 3 bases and 6 bases, there was a span of 15 bases. There are 14 residues in the CDR3. CDR3 loop: CASSPMQIGAEQYF. The CDR3 DNA sequence: TGTGCCAGCTCACCGATGCAGATTGGGGCCGAGCAGTACTTC.

CDR3 in DNA: TGTGCCAGTAGTATGCCAGGGGGACTTCTACAGCCCCAGCATTTT. Residues: CASSMPGGLLQPQHF. The gene calls are TRBV19 and TRBJ1-5; 7 bases map to TRBD1. Germline trimming cut 3 bases from V and 7 bases from J; bases unmatched to any gene: 9. This CDR3 has 15 amino acids. CDR1 is LNHDA and CDR2 is SQIVND in the germline V gene (reference sequence).

The chain employs TRBV5-4 and TRBJ2-2; 7 bases line up with TRBD1. This CDR3 comprises 14 residues. Germline-derived CDR1 and CDR2 are SGHNT and YYREEE (reference sequence). V lost 2 bases to trimming and J lost 6 bases; unmatched junction nucleotides: 4. CDR3: CASSLQGSPGELFF. CDR3 sequence (DNA): TGTGCCAGCAGCTTACAGGGGAGTCCCGGGGAGCTGTTTTTT.

V and J are TRBV6-5 and TRBJ1-2; perhaps TRBD1 as D (5 bases). CDR1 is MNHEY and CDR2 is SVGAGI in the germline V gene. The CDR3 is 14 amino acids. V lost 2 bases and J lost 7, with 14 bases in between. CDR3 in DNA: TGTGCCAGCAGTTACGACCTCATGGGGGGTGGCTACACCTTC. Encoded protein: CASSYDLMGGGYTF.

The rearrangement joins TRBV3-1 (or the pseudogene TRBV3-2) to TRBJ2-1; D ambiguous. CDR3 length: 12 amino acids. V lost 1 base and J 8 bases, leaving 6 bases between the germline ends. Germline V gives CDR1 LGHDT, CDR2 YNNKEL (reference sequence). Here the CDR3 reads CASSQGPDEQFF. CDR3 in DNA: TGTGCCAGCAGCCAAGGTCCAGATGAGCAGTTCTTC.

This rearrangement joins TRBV19 to TRBJ1-2; a weak D match, TRBD1 (6 bases). CDR1 is LNHDA and CDR2 is SQIVND in the germline V gene (reference sequence). The germline V and J ends were trimmed by 5 bases and 3 bases, with 13 bases remaining between them. The CDR3 runs to 14 residues. The CDR3 sequence: CASSPQGNYYGYTF. The CDR3 nucleotides are TGTGCCAGTAGTCCCCAGGGGAACTACTATGGCTACACCTTC.

This sequence joins TRBV7-6 and TRBJ2-3, with 12 nucleotides matching TRBD2. Germline CDR1 and CDR2: SGHVS and FNYEAQ. The CDR3 runs 15 residues. V trimming: 5 bases; J trimming: 8 bases; junction bases outside the gene matches: 8. The CDR3 bases are TGTGCCAGCAGCCAGCTACTAGCGGGGGGTGGTACGCAGTATTTT. It encodes CASSQLLAGGGTQYF.

This chain uses TRBV2 with TRBJ2-1; 10 bases map to TRBD1. This CDR3 contains 15 residues. J was trimmed by 9 bases and V by 6 bases; bases with no gene match: 11. CDR1 SNHLY and CDR2 FYNNEI come from the germline V gene. CDR3 loop: CASSLTGGFWGEQFF. The CDR3 DNA follows: TGTGCCAGCAGCTTGACAGGGGGCTTTTGGGGTGAGCAGTTCTTC.

The V and J genes are TRBV9 and TRBJ2-1, with 11 bases lining up with TRBD1. Trimming took 0 bases from V and 8 from J; bases not matched to a gene: 4. This CDR3 comprises 15 residues. Germline-derived CDR1 and CDR2 are SGDLS and YYNGEE. The CDR3 bases are TGTGCCAGCAGCGTAGCCGGACAGGGGGCCCATGAGCAGTTCTTC. Residues: CASSVAGQGAHEQFF. Full variable domain (remainder filled in from reference TRBV9 and TRBJ2-1): DSGVTQTPKHLITATGQRVTLRCSPRSGDLSVYWYQQSLDQGLQFLIQYYNGEERAKGNILERFSAQQFPDLHSELNLSSLELGDSALYFCASSVAGQGAHEQFFGPGTRLTVL.

The V call is TRBV7-6, the J call TRBJ2-7; D is uncertain. This CDR3 spans 13 amino acids. Germline V gene lookup returns CDR1 SGHVS and CDR2 FNYEAQ. The V end was cut by 3 bases, the J end by 0 bases, with 6 bases between. The CDR3 nucleotides are TGTGCCAGCAGCTTGGCAAGCTCCTACGAGCAGTACTTC. As protein: CASSLASSYEQYF.

V gene TRBV28 combines with J gene TRBJ1-2; D perhaps matches TRBD1 (5 bases). V lost 6 bases, J lost 0 bases, and 11 bases lay in between. The CDR3 totals 14 residues. CDR1 MDHEN and CDR2 SYDVKM come from the germline V gene. CDR3 nucleotide sequence: TGTGCCAGCAGCCTCGGGGGGGCTAACTATGGCTACACCTTC. It translates to CASSLGGANYGYTF.